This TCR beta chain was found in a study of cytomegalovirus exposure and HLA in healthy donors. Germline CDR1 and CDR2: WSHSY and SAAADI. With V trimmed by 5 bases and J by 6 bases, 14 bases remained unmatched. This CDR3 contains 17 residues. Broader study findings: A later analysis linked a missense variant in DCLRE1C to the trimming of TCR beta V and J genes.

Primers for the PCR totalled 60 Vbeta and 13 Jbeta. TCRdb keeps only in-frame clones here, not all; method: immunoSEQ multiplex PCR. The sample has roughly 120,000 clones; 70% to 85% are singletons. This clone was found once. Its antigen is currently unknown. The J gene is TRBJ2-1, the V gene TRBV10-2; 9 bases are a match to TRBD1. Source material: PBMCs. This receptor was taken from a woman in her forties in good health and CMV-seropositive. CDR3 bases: TGCGCCAGCAGTTCCTTGGGGGACAGGGTGAGGCTCAATGAGCAGTTCTTC. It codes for CASSSLGDRVRLNEQFF.